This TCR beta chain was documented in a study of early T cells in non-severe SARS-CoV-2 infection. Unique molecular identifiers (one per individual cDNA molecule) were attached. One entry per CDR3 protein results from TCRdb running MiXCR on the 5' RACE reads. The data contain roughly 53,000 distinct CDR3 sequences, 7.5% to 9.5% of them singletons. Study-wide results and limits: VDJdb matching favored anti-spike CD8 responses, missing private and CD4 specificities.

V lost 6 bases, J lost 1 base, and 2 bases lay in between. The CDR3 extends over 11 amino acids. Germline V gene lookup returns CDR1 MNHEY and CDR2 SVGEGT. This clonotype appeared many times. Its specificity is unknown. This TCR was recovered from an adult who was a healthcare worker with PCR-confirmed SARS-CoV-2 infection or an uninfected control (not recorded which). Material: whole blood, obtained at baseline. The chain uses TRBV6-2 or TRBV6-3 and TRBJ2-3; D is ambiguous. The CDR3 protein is CASRRTDTQYF. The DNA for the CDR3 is TGTGCCAGCAGACGCACAGATACGCAGTATTTT.